The 18 T cell receptor beta chains below were found in one sample sequenced in a study of glioma-infiltrating T cells after dendritic cell vaccination. Some clones are missing from TCRdb's copy, which holds only in-frame ones; the method was immunoSEQ multiplex PCR. Of 90,000 to 95,000 clones in the sample, roughly four fifths are singletons; the top ten hold 2.1%. The sample's time point: after dendritic cell vaccination, including at tumor progression/relapse. The starting material was blood, obtained after dendritic cell vaccination. These receptors were obtained from a human donor with glioblastoma.

The chain is built from TRBV6-6 and TRBJ2-1; 11 bases are a match to TRBD2. Germline V CDR1 and CDR2: MNHNY, SVGAGI (reference sequence). This CDR3 region has 15 residues. V gave up 7 bases and J gave up 4 bases; unmatched junction bases: 6. The chain's CDR3 is CASTPGTSGYNEQFF. The CDR3, as DNA: TGTGCCAGCACTCCGGGGACTAGCGGTTACAATGAGCAGTTCTTC.

This clone was counted once. The chain couples TRBV10-3 to TRBJ1-5; 9 bases align to TRBD1. Germline V gene lookup returns CDR1 ENHRY and CDR2 SYGVKD. The CDR3 length is 13 residues. The trim removed 5 bases at V and 7 bases at J, leaving 3 bases unmatched. The CDR3 loop reads CAISRDRAQPQHF. CDR3 nucleotides: TGTGCCATCAGTCGGGACAGGGCACAGCCCCAGCATTTT.

The chain has TRBV11-2 and TRBJ2-7; weak D call: TRBD2 (6 bases). The germline V gene encodes CDR1 SGHAT and CDR2 FQNNGV. This CDR3 spans 13 amino acids. The V gene lost 4 bases and the J gene lost 12 bases, with 19 bases spanning the gap. CDR3 in DNA: TGTGCCAGCAGCTCAAAGGGCGGGACGGAGGTGTACGTC. This codes for CASSSKGGTEVYV.

The V and J genes are TRBV5-4 and TRBJ2-1, with TRBD2 matching 11 bases. The CDR3 sequence is 15 residues long. Germline trimming cut 10 bases from V and 5 bases from J; bases unmatched to any gene: 11. From germline, CDR1 is SGHNT and CDR2 YYREEE (reference sequence). The CDR3 coding sequence is TGTGCCTCGACAAGAGGGACTAGCGGAAACAATGAGCAGTTCTTC. This encodes CASTRGTSGNNEQFF.

J is TRBJ2-2 and V is TRBV5-1, with 7 bases aligning to TRBD1. CDR1 and CDR2 from the germline V gene are SGHRS and YFSETQ. The CDR3 runs 15 residues. J was trimmed by 0 bases and V by 3 bases; bases with no gene match: 2. CDR3 sequence: CASSWDSANTGELFF. As DNA, the CDR3 is TGCGCCAGCAGCTGGGACAGCGCGAACACCGGGGAGCTGTTTTTT.

This chain links TRBV7-9 with TRBJ2-1, with 8 nucleotides matching TRBD2. J was trimmed by 10 bases and V by 4 bases; bases with no gene match: 3. There are 12 residues in the CDR3. CDR1 and CDR2 from the germline V gene are SEHNR and FQNEAQ (reference sequence). The DNA for the CDR3 is TGTGCCAGCAGCTGGGGACTAGGAGAGCAGTTCTTC. It encodes CASSWGLGEQFF.

This chain connects TRBV6-4 to TRBJ2-3; D may be TRBD2 (6 bases). The CDR3 is 14 amino acids. Germline V gives CDR1 MRHNA, CDR2 SNTAGT. Between the trimmed V and J ends, which lost 3 bases and 2 bases, there was a span of 9 bases. The CDR3 spells CASSEGLSTDTQYF. The CDR3 nucleotides are TGTGCCAGCAGTGAGGGACTGTCCACAGATACGCAGTATTTT.

J is TRBJ1-6 and V is TRBV5-4; D is ambiguous. V lost 7 bases to trimming and J lost 8 bases, with 19 bases between them. CDR1 is SGHNT, CDR2 YYREEE, per germline (reference sequence). This CDR3 has 15 residues. CDR3: CASSESGFLYSPLHF. CDR3 in DNA: TGTGCCAGCTCCGAGTCGGGATTCTTATATTCACCCCTCCACTTT.

In nucleotides, the CDR3 is TGTGCCAGCAGTCTCCGAGGACAGGGCTACTCTGGGGCCAACGTCCTGACTTTC. Protein product: CASSLRGQGYSGANVLTF. The J gene is TRBJ2-6, the V gene TRBV2; 8 nucleotides line up with TRBD1. This CDR3 has 18 amino acids. V shed 5 bases and J 0 bases; nucleotides not matched to a gene: 9. Germline values: CDR1 SNHLY, CDR2 FYNNEI.

The chain is built from TRBV11-2 and TRBJ1-2; D remains unclear. Trimming pared 3 bases from V and 0 bases from J, leaving 8 bases between. CDR1 and CDR2 from the germline V gene are SGHAT and FQNNGV. This CDR3 comprises 14 residues. The CDR3 sequence is CASSFLVANYGYTF. In DNA form, the CDR3 reads TGTGCCAGCAGCTTCCTGGTAGCTAACTATGGCTACACCTTC. Supplemented by reference TRBV11-2 and TRBJ1-2, the full variable domain reads EAGVAQSPRYKIIEKRQSVAFWCNPISGHATLYWYQQILGQGPKLLIQFQNNGVVDDSQLPKDRFSAERLKGVDSTLKIQPAKLEDSAVYLCASSFLVANYGYTFGSGTRLTVV.

This clone was observed once. V gene TRBV2 combines with J gene TRBJ1-5, with D unresolved. The V and J ends lost 1 base and 1 base respectively, with 5 bases between them. The CDR3 contains 14 residues. Germline V gene sequence: CDR1 SNHLY, CDR2 FYNNEI. The CDR3 DNA follows: TGTGCCAGCAGTGAAGGCGGGAGCAATCAGCCCCAGCATTTT. This gives the protein CASSEGGSNQPQHF.

The rearrangement joins TRBV11-2 to TRBJ2-2, with TRBD1 as a possible D gene (5 bases). Germline-derived CDR1 and CDR2 are SGHAT and FQNNGV. V dropped 4 bases and J dropped 0 bases, with 12 bases sitting between them. The CDR3 extends over 16 amino acids. The CDR3 region has the DNA TGTGCCAGCAGCTCCCTCACAGGTCCGAACACCGGGGAGCTGTTTTTT. This encodes CASSSLTGPNTGELFF. Filled out from reference TRBV11-2 and TRBJ2-2, the complete variable domain reads EAGVAQSPRYKIIEKRQSVAFWCNPISGHATLYWYQQILGQGPKLLIQFQNNGVVDDSQLPKDRFSAERLKGVDSTLKIQPAKLEDSAVYLCASSSLTGPNTGELFFGEGSRLTVL.

Regarding this clone: In the same sample, other DNA sequences code for this CDR3. V and J are TRBV7-9 and TRBJ1-2, with D perhaps TRBD1 (6 bases). Per germline, CDR1 SEHNR and CDR2 FQNEAQ (reference sequence). This CDR3 region has 13 residues. Trimming took off 5 bases at V and 4 bases at J, with 11 bases between the two ends. The CDR3 DNA reads TGTGCCAGCAGCCTACAGGGACCCTATGGCTACACCTTC. It specifies CASSLQGPYGYTF.

The chain recombines TRBV9 with TRBJ1-1, with D uncertain. The germline gives CDR1 SGDLS, CDR2 YYNGEE. Trimming stripped 3 bases from V and 4 bases from J, with 10 bases between. This CDR3 has 13 amino acids. The CDR3 sequence is CASSGQFGTEAFF. The CDR3 DNA sequence: TGTGCCAGCAGCGGACAATTTGGCACTGAAGCTTTCTTT.

V gene TRBV5-8 combines with J gene TRBJ2-7; 9 bases fit TRBD1. After removal of 0 bases from V and 6 bases from J, the junction contained 10 bases not matched to a gene. This CDR3 is built from 16 residues. The germline gives CDR1 SGHTS, CDR2 YDEGEE. CDR3 residues: CASSLGEGQGIVEQYV. The CDR3 bases are TGTGCCAGCAGCTTGGGGGAAGGACAGGGGATAGTCGAGCAGTACGTC.

This chain links TRBV14 with TRBJ2-2, with D possibly TRBD2 on 7 matching bases. V lost 1 base, J lost 5 bases, and 17 bases lay in between. This CDR3 is built from 17 residues. Germline CDR1 is SGHDN and CDR2 is FVKESK. CDR3 amino acids: CASSQGYGGQSTGELFF. The CDR3 DNA reads TGTGCCAGCAGCCAAGGTTACGGGGGGCAAAGTACCGGGGAGCTGTTTTTT.

The chain combines TRBV30 with TRBJ2-1, with D possibly being TRBD2 (6 bases). In germline, CDR1 is GTSNPN, CDR2 SVGIG (reference sequence). The CDR3 spans 13 residues. Trimming took off 2 bases at V and 6 bases at J, with 11 bases between the two ends. The DNA of the CDR3 is TGTGCCTGGAGTACCTCTAGCGTCAATGAGCAGTTCTTC. Translated, it gives CAWSTSSVNEQFF. Full variable domain (outside the CDR3, taken from reference TRBV30 and TRBJ2-1): SQTIHQWPATLVQPVGSPLSLECTVEGTSNPNLYWYRQAAGRGLQLLFYSVGIGQISSEVPQNLSASRPQDRQFILSSKKLLLSDSGFYLCAWSTSSVNEQFFGPGTRLTVL.

J is TRBJ2-4 and V is TRBV15; D is perhaps TRBD1 (5 bases). The CDR3 consists of 18 residues. CDR1 and CDR2 from the germline V gene are LNHNV and YYDKDF (reference sequence). V lost 5 bases, J lost 7 bases, and 27 bases lay in between. CDR3 loop: CATSLQKWGLFSENIQYF. CDR3 sequence (DNA): TGTGCCACCAGCCTCCAAAAGTGGGGCTTATTTTCGGAGAACATTCAGTACTTC.